Presented here are 21 T cell receptor beta chains from one specimen sequenced in a study of T-cell memory formation after mild COVID-19. TCRdb used MiXCR to reprocess the 5' RACE reads, holding one entry per CDR3 protein. The table has around 450,000 distinct CDR3 sequences, 20% seen once. Sequencing was carried out using PBMCs or a T cell subset sorted from them (not recorded which). These receptor sequences come from an adult woman who had mild COVID-19 (a few samples of this study predate the infection). Cell type and time point are not known.

V is TRBV15 and J is TRBJ1-6, with a weak D call TRBD1 (5 bases). Trimming stripped 1 base from V and 7 bases from J, with 17 bases between. The CDR3 length is 17 residues. The germline CDR1 and CDR2 sequences are LNHNV and YYDKDF (reference sequence). CDR3 sequence: CATSRGSGGVKNSPLHF. The CDR3 DNA reads as TGTGCCACCAGCAGAGGGTCGGGAGGGGTAAAAAATTCACCCCTCCACTTT.

This clonotype turned up a few times. This chain connects TRBV14 to TRBJ2-1; 16 nucleotides match TRBD2. The germline V gene has CDR1 SGHDN and CDR2 FVKESK. CDR3 length equals 19 residues. V dropped 0 bases and J dropped 5; count of bases not matched to a gene: 7. CDR3 in amino acids: CASSQDLGLAGGHHNEQFF. In DNA form, the CDR3 reads TGTGCCAGCAGCCAAGATCTGGGACTAGCGGGGGGGCACCACAATGAGCAGTTCTTC.

The chain uses TRBV7-2 and TRBJ1-5; TRBD1 is a possible D gene (6 bases). The V gene lost 1 base and the J gene lost 9 bases, with 16 bases spanning the gap. CDR1 SGHTA and CDR2 FQGNSA come from the germline V gene. The CDR3 is 15 residues long. This CDR3 reads CASSLEGDTSRPQHF. Written as DNA, the CDR3 is TGTGCCAGCAGCTTAGAGGGGGACACATCACGGCCCCAGCATTTT.

There are a few counts of this clonotype. V and J are TRBV18 and TRBJ1-5; D might be TRBD1 (6 bases). Per the germline V gene, CDR1 is KGHSH and CDR2 is LQKENI. Trimming removed 2 bases from V and 5 bases from J, with 13 bases in between. CDR3 length: 15 amino acids. CDR3 protein: CASSPAGAGYQPQHF. The CDR3 nucleotides are TGTGCCAGCTCACCAGCAGGGGCGGGATATCAGCCCCAGCATTTT.

The chain couples TRBV7-6 to TRBJ2-1; D may be TRBD2 (7 bases). V was shortened by 1 base and J by 9 bases, with 28 bases between the two germline ends. CDR1 and CDR2 (germline): SGHVS, FNYEAQ. This CDR3 has 19 residues. The CDR3 sequence is CASSLGPRMGGGLGGEQFF. For the CDR3, the DNA is TGTGCCAGCAGCTTAGGGCCCCGTATGGGGGGGGGCCTCGGAGGTGAGCAGTTCTTC.

The CDR3 DNA follows: TGCGCCAGCAGCCAAGCGGGGGATGAGCAGTTCTTC. It codes for CASSQAGDEQFF. This chain connects TRBV4-3 to TRBJ2-1; the D gene is possibly TRBD2 (6 bases). With 1 base removed from V and 8 bases from J, the gap between germline ends came to 6 bases. This CDR3 comprises 12 residues. The germline gives CDR1 LGHNA, CDR2 YSLEER.

Only a few counts were recorded for this clonotype. The CDR3 loop is CSARDGSNQETQYF. The CDR3 DNA follows: TGCAGTGCTAGAGATGGCAGCAACCAAGAGACCCAGTACTTC. This sequence joins TRBV20-1 and TRBJ2-5; D is undetermined. Germline V lookup: CDR1 DFQATT, CDR2 SNEGSKA (reference sequence). Trimming cost V 0 bases and J 0 bases, with 8 bases left between them. This CDR3 region has 14 residues.

The V gene is TRBV7-9, the J gene TRBJ1-4; D ambiguous. The V end lost 1 base, the J end lost 1 base, and 7 bases lay between the germline ends. Germline CDR1 SEHNR, CDR2 FQNEAQ (reference sequence). This CDR3 contains 15 residues. CDR3 in amino acids: CASSLGSGTNEKLFF. The CDR3 nucleotides are TGTGCCAGCAGCTTAGGGTCGGGAACTAATGAAAAACTGTTTTTT.

The chain carries TRBV12-3 or TRBV12-4 and TRBJ2-3, with a tentative D call TRBD2 (5 bases). There are 12 residues in the CDR3. The V gene lost 11 bases and the J gene lost 0 bases, with 9 bases spanning the gap. CDR3 bases: TGTGCCGTTCGGGGAAGCACAGATACGCAGTATTTT. Translated: CAVRGSTDTQYF.

This clonotype was detected only a few times. The chain has TRBV7-2 and TRBJ2-7; 9 bases fit TRBD1. This CDR3 spans 16 amino acids. The J segment lost 0 bases and the V segment lost 5 bases, leaving 8 bases of the junction unmatched. CDR1 is SGHTA, CDR2 FQGNSA, per germline. In DNA form, the CDR3 reads TGTGCCAGCAGCCGCTCCGGGACAGGGCGCTCCTACGAGCAGTACTTC. Translated, it gives CASSRSGTGRSYEQYF.

This clonotype occurred a few times. The V and J genes are TRBV23-1 and TRBJ2-5; 8 bases align to TRBD2. TRBV23-1 is noted as an ORF with a role that remains uncertain. This CDR3 spans 16 amino acids. Unmatched junction bases numbered 10, after V lost 4 bases and J lost 3 bases. CDR3 nucleotide sequence: TGCGCCAGCAGTCCCCCCCCAGCGGGAGCTAAAGAGACCCAGTACTTC. Protein: CASSPPPAGAKETQYF.

This clonotype was picked up a small number of times. The chain uses TRBV7-9 and TRBJ2-7, with D tentatively TRBD1 or TRBD2 (6 bases each). The CDR3 loop spans 15 amino acids. Germline V gene sequence: CDR1 SEHNR, CDR2 FQNEAQ (reference sequence). V was clipped by 5 bases and J by 2 bases, with 16 bases between them. This CDR3 reads CASSPTGRGAYEQYF. CDR3 nucleotide sequence: TGTGCCAGCAGCCCCACAGGGCGCGGGGCCTACGAGCAGTACTTC.

This clonotype was counted a few times. This rearrangement joins TRBV3-1 to TRBJ1-4; 12 nucleotides match TRBD1. Germline V gene data show CDR1 as LGHDT and CDR2 as YNNKEL (reference sequence). V lost 4 bases to trimming and J lost 0 bases; unmatched junction nucleotides: 6. The CDR3 is 18 residues long. Here the CDR3 DNA reads TGTGCCAGCAGCCGCGGGACAGGGGGCTTCGCAACTAATGAAAAACTGTTTTTT. Residues: CASSRGTGGFATNEKLFF.

The rearrangement uses TRBV7-6 and TRBJ2-7, with D possibly matching TRBD1 (5 bases). Trimming removed 5 bases from V and 2 bases from J, with 22 bases in between. This CDR3 is built from 17 residues. Germline loops: CDR1 SGHVS, CDR2 FNYEAQ. The CDR3 reads CASSATGGSGQAYEQYF. In DNA form, the CDR3 reads TGTGCCAGCAGCGCCACCGGTGGGTCAGGGCAAGCCTACGAGCAGTACTTC.

A few counts support this clonotype. V and J are TRBV7-9 and TRBJ1-1, with 9 bases fitting TRBD1. The ends lost 10 bases at V and 0 bases at J; junction bases unmatched: 9. This CDR3 has 15 residues. In germline, CDR1 is SEHNR, CDR2 FQNEAQ (reference sequence). This CDR3 is CATGTGGNVNTEAFF. The CDR3 nucleotides read TGTGCCACCGGAACAGGGGGCAATGTGAACACTGAAGCTTTCTTT.

This clonotype was seen a few times. The genes are TRBV6-5 and TRBJ1-1, with D maybe TRBD1 (5 bases). Trimming shortened V by 6 bases and J by 1 base, and 9 bases separated the two germline ends. Germline V gene sequence: CDR1 MNHEY, CDR2 SVGAGI. The CDR3 runs to 13 residues. This CDR3 is CASSHGGNTEAFF. The CDR3 DNA reads as TGTGCCAGCAGCCACGGGGGGAACACTGAAGCTTTCTTT.

The V and J genes are TRBV7-9 and TRBJ1-4; TRBD1 is a possible D gene (5 bases). Trimming cost V 3 bases and J 0 bases, with 17 bases left between them. The CDR3 has 18 amino acids. Germline CDR1 SEHNR, CDR2 FQNEAQ (reference sequence). CDR3 DNA: TGTGCCAGCAGCTTTCGGGCAGGGCGAACCGCAACTAATGAAAAACTGTTTTTT. This translates into CASSFRAGRTATNEKLFF.

The chain has TRBV20-1 and TRBJ1-1, with a weak D call TRBD1 (6 bases). V was cut by 6 bases and J by 11 bases, with 19 bases left in between. This CDR3 contains 12 residues. Germline V gene lookup returns CDR1 DFQATT and CDR2 SNEGSKA (reference sequence). The CDR3 nucleotides are TGCAGTGCACAAGAAGACAGGTTTATCGCTTTCTTT. This codes for CSAQEDRFIAFF.

This clonotype was detected only a few times. The junction and the germline gene differ at one end; a read error may be behind it. The chain employs TRBV4-1 and TRBJ1-1, with D hard to call. This CDR3 region has 11 residues. Germline V gene sequence: CDR1 MGHRA, CDR2 YSYEKL. DNA for the CDR3: TGCGCCACCAGCGGAGGCCCCGAGGCTTTCTTT. Translating it yields CATSGGPEAFF.

The chain is built from TRBV30 and TRBJ2-7; TRBD1 might be the D (5 bases). Trimming took 0 bases from V and 2 from J, leaving 8 bases between them. Germline CDR1 reads GTSNPN; CDR2 reads SVGIG (reference sequence). The CDR3 is 13 amino acids. This chain's CDR3 is CAWSVQEAYEQYF. CDR3 DNA sequence: TGTGCCTGGAGTGTACAGGAAGCCTACGAGCAGTACTTC.

The CDR3 DNA reads as TGTGCCACCAGTGACCCGAGACAGGGCAACTACGAGCAGTACTTC. Translated, it gives CATSDPRQGNYEQYF. The gene calls are TRBV24-1 and TRBJ2-7; 7 bases are shared with TRBD1. Germline CDR1 KGHDR, CDR2 SFDVKD. The CDR3 is 15 amino acids. The V and J ends lost 4 bases and 3 bases, in that order; junction bases with no gene match: 8.